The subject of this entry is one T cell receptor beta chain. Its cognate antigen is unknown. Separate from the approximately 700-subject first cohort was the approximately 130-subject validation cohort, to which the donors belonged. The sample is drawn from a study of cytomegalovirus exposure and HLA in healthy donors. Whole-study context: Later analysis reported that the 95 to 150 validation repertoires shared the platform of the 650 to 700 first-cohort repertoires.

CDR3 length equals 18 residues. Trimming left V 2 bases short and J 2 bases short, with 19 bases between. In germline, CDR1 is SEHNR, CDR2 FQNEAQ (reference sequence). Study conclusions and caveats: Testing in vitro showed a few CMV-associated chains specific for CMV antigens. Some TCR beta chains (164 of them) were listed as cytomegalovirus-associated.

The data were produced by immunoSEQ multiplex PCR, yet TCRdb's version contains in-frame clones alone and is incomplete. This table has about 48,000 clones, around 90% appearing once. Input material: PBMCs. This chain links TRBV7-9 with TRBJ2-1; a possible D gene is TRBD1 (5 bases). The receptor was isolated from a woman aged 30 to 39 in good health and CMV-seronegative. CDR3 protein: CASSLRQGRAATYNEQFF. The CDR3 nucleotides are TGTGCCAGCAGCTTAAGGCAGGGTAGGGCCGCGACCTACAATGAGCAGTTCTTC.